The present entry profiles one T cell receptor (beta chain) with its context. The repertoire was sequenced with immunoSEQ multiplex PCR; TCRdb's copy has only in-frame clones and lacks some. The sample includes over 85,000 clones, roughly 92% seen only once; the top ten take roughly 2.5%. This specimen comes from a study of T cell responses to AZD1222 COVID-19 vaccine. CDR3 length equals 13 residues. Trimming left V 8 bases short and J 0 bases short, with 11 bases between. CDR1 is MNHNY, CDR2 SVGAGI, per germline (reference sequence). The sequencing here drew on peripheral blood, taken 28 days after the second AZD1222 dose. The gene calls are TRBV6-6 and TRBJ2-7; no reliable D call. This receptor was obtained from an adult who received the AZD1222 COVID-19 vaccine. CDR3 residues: CASSRTRSYEQYF. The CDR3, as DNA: TGTGCCAGCTCCCGGACCCGCTCCTACGAGCAGTACTTC.